Listed here are 26 T cell receptor beta chains from one sample, sequenced in a study of cytomegalovirus exposure and HLA in healthy donors. The PCR was carried out with 60 Vbeta primers and 13 Jbeta primers. Produced via immunoSEQ multiplex PCR; TCRdb's table is partial and in-frame only. Of some 45,000 clones in the sample, approximately 72% were seen once. Sequencing was carried out using PBMCs. These receptors all come from a woman aged 25 to 39 in good health and CMV-seronegative.

V and J are TRBV5-4 and TRBJ2-5; 7 bases align to TRBD1. Germline V gene sequence: CDR1 SGHNT, CDR2 YYREEE (reference sequence). This CDR3 has 14 residues. V dropped 3 bases and J dropped 2; count of bases not matched to a gene: 4. CDR3: CASSSRQGQETQYF. The CDR3 bases are TGTGCCAGCAGCTCCCGACAGGGTCAAGAGACCCAGTACTTC.

The rearrangement links TRBV9 to TRBJ2-1, with D tentatively TRBD1 (6 bases). Between the trimmed V and J ends, which lost 3 bases and 3 bases, there was a span of 10 bases. Germline V gene lookup returns CDR1 SGDLS and CDR2 YYNGEE. CDR3 size: 14 residues. The CDR3 protein is CASSEDSYYNEQFF. The CDR3 DNA sequence: TGTGCCAGCAGCGAGGACAGTTACTACAATGAGCAGTTCTTC. Full variable domain (outside the CDR3, taken from reference TRBV9 and TRBJ2-1): DSGVTQTPKHLITATGQRVTLRCSPRSGDLSVYWYQQSLDQGLQFLIQYYNGEERAKGNILERFSAQQFPDLHSELNLSSLELGDSALYFCASSEDSYYNEQFFGPGTRLTVL.

This clone was found a few times. This rearrangement joins TRBV7-3 to TRBJ2-6; D is uncertain. From germline, CDR1 is SGHTA and CDR2 FQGTGA. The CDR3 sequence is 16 residues long. V lost 4 bases and J 0 bases, leaving 10 bases between the germline ends. The CDR3 nucleotides are TGTGCCAGCAGCTCCCCCACAAGCTCTGGGGCCAACGTCCTGACTTTC. It specifies CASSSPTSSGANVLTF.

The V gene is TRBV9, the J gene TRBJ2-3; D unresolved. With 1 base removed from V and 4 bases from J, the gap between germline ends came to 4 bases. Germline CDR1 reads SGDLS; CDR2 reads YYNGEE. The CDR3 is 12 amino acids. DNA for the CDR3: TGTGCCAGCAGCGTATCTTCAGATACGCAGTATTTT. Its protein product is CASSVSSDTQYF.

The rearrangement joins TRBV6-1 to TRBJ2-4; 7 bases agree with TRBD2. The CDR3 extends over 14 amino acids. CDR1 and CDR2 from the germline V gene are MNHNS and SASEGT. The V gene end was trimmed by 6 bases and the J gene end by 5 bases; junction bases not matched to a gene: 7. The CDR3 here is CASSEAGDQNIQYF. CDR3 DNA sequence: TGTGCCAGCAGCGAGGCGGGAGATCAAAACATTCAGTACTTC.

The chain uses TRBV7-6 and TRBJ2-1; D remains unclear. In germline, CDR1 is SGHVS, CDR2 FNYEAQ. The CDR3 loop spans 16 amino acids. V was cut by 4 bases and J by 0 bases, with 13 bases left in between. Here the CDR3 reads CASSSNIKSSYNEQFF. The CDR3 DNA reads as TGTGCCAGCAGCTCGAATATAAAGAGCTCCTACAATGAGCAGTTCTTC.

J is TRBJ2-7 and V is TRBV2; no clear D. V lost 7 bases, J lost 12 bases, and 13 bases lay in between. Germline CDR1 SNHLY, CDR2 FYNNEI. The CDR3 runs 10 residues. The CDR3 nucleotides are TGTGCCAGCACCGCTGGTCGAGGGTACTTC. Protein product: CASTAGRGYF.

This chain joins TRBV28 and TRBJ2-3; no reliable D call. V lost 6 bases to trimming and J lost 2 bases, with 6 bases between them. CDR1 MDHEN and CDR2 SYDVKM come from the germline V gene. The CDR3 runs 12 residues. The CDR3 DNA is TGTGCCAGCAGCGGGTCCACAGATACGCAGTATTTT. This sequence encodes CASSGSTDTQYF.

This clone showed up just a few times. This rearrangement joins TRBV6-5 to TRBJ1-1; D is possibly TRBD1 (6 bases). This CDR3 contains 15 residues. V lost 0 bases and J lost 3, with 11 bases in between. The V gene's germline CDR1 is MNHEY and CDR2 SVGAGI. This CDR3 is CASSYSNRADTEAFF. Written as DNA, the CDR3 is TGTGCCAGCAGTTACTCCAACAGGGCCGACACTGAAGCTTTCTTT.

This chain joins TRBV28 and TRBJ2-7, with TRBD2 matching 12 bases. V was clipped by 6 bases and J by 6 bases; unmatched bases: 6. Germline CDR1 and CDR2: MDHEN and SYDVKM. The CDR3 is 14 residues long. CDR3 nucleotide sequence: TGTGCCAGCAGGCTAGCGGGAGGGCCCTCCGAGCAGTACTTC. Translated: CASRLAGGPSEQYF.

V and J are TRBV5-6 and TRBJ2-7; 9 bases are shared with TRBD1. The CDR3 runs 16 residues. The germline V gene encodes CDR1 SGHDT and CDR2 YYEEEE. Losses at the gene ends were 5 bases for V and 2 bases for J; bases not matched to a gene: 11. CDR3 nucleotides: TGTGCCAGCAGTCGACCCGGGACAGGGTCCACCTACGAGCAGTACTTC. It is translated as CASSRPGTGSTYEQYF.

This chain links TRBV18 with TRBJ2-1; D gene ambiguous. Germline CDR1 and CDR2: KGHSH and LQKENI. The CDR3 totals 13 residues. V was cut by 2 bases and J by 8 bases, with 10 bases left in between. The CDR3 bases are TGTGCCAGCTCACCAATGCAGGCCGATGAGCAGTTCTTC. Its protein is CASSPMQADEQFF.

The chain is built from TRBV5-1 and TRBJ2-5; TRBD2 matches 11 bases. The ends lost 6 bases at V and 2 bases at J; junction bases unmatched: 6. Germline CDR1 reads SGHRS; CDR2 reads YFSETQ. The CDR3 has 15 residues. CDR3 in amino acids: CASKIGTSGQETQYF. CDR3 in DNA: TGCGCCAGCAAAATCGGGACTAGCGGACAAGAGACCCAGTACTTC.

The chain carries TRBV30 and TRBJ2-4, with TRBD1 matching over 7 bases. The CDR3 is 15 residues long. Trimming cost V 5 bases and J 7 bases; bases outside gene matches: 14. Germline lookup yields CDR1 GTSNPN and CDR2 SVGIG (reference sequence). CDR3 sequence reads: CAWGTRRGGVNIQYF. The CDR3 region has the DNA TGTGCCTGGGGGACCCGAAGAGGGGGCGTGAACATTCAGTACTTC.

V usage is TRBV7-2 and J usage is TRBJ2-3; D is unclear. This CDR3 spans 15 amino acids. Deletions cut 5 bases from V and 0 bases from J, with 12 bases between. Germline CDR1 and CDR2: SGHTA and FQGNSA. This CDR3 is CASSLVQASTDTQYF. CDR3 coding DNA: TGTGCCAGCAGCCTGGTTCAGGCTAGCACAGATACGCAGTATTTT.

This chain links TRBV27 with TRBJ2-1; D is perhaps TRBD2 (5 bases). This CDR3 comprises 12 residues. Per germline, CDR1 MNHEY and CDR2 SMNVEV (reference sequence). Trimming took 0 bases from V and 10 from J, leaving 7 bases between them. Here the CDR3 reads CASSLSGSEQFF. CDR3 coding DNA: TGTGCCAGCAGTTTATCGGGGAGCGAGCAGTTCTTC.

The chain is built from TRBV28 and TRBJ1-1, with TRBD1 as a possible D gene (5 bases). Trimming cost V 2 bases and J 10 bases, with 17 bases left between them. The CDR3 spans 14 residues. Germline V gene sequence: CDR1 MDHEN, CDR2 SYDVKM. The CDR3 reads CASSLGASRFGAFF. DNA for the CDR3: TGTGCCAGCAGTTTAGGGGCCAGTCGTTTTGGAGCTTTCTTT. Full variable domain (remainder filled in from reference TRBV28 and TRBJ1-1): DVKVTQSSRYLVKRTGEKVFLECVQDMDHENMFWYRQDPGLGLRLIYFSYDVKMKEKGDIPEGYSVSREKKERFSLILESASTNQTSMYLCASSLGASRFGAFFGQGTRLTVV.

The chain combines TRBV29-1 with TRBJ2-2, with TRBD1 identical over 7 bases. Germline-derived CDR1 and CDR2 are SQVTM and ANQGSEA. Trimming took 3 bases from V and 5 from J; bases not matched to a gene: 0. CDR3 length equals 12 residues. The CDR3 DNA reads as TGCAGCGTTGACAGGGGGACCGGGGAGCTGTTTTTT. Encoded protein: CSVDRGTGELFF.

This clone has only a few counts. The rearrangement joins TRBV7-6 to TRBJ1-1; D may be TRBD1 (5 bases). The CDR3 totals 13 residues. Trimming took off 4 bases at V and 11 bases at J, with 17 bases between the two ends. Germline V gene data show CDR1 as SGHVS and CDR2 as FNYEAQ. The CDR3 spells CASSSHPGERAFF. The CDR3, as DNA: TGTGCCAGCAGCTCTCACCCGGGGGAACGGGCTTTCTTT.

The chain recombines TRBV27 with TRBJ1-1; 7 nucleotides agree with TRBD1. The junction had 5 bases not matched to a gene; V was cut back by 0 bases and J by 10 bases. CDR1 and CDR2 from the germline V gene are MNHEY and SMNVEV (reference sequence). The CDR3 length is 13 residues. The CDR3 nucleotides read TGTGCCAGCAGTTTATCTTCGACAGGGCGAGCTTTCTTT. Protein: CASSLSSTGRAFF.

V and J are TRBV2 and TRBJ2-3; the match to TRBD2 covers 7 bases. This CDR3 has 17 amino acids. Germline values: CDR1 SNHLY, CDR2 FYNNEI. J was trimmed by 2 bases and V by 3 bases; bases with no gene match: 11. CDR3 bases: TGTGCCAGCAGTGATGGTGGGACGGGACTATCCACAGATACGCAGTATTTT. It codes for CASSDGGTGLSTDTQYF.

CDR3 sequence (DNA): TGCGCCAGCAGCCGGACCCTAGGAGGGGCGAGCACAGATACGCAGTATTTT. Protein: CASSRTLGGASTDTQYF. The gene calls are TRBV5-1 and TRBJ2-3, with a tentative D call TRBD2 (6 bases). The CDR3 is 17 amino acids. Germline CDR1 and CDR2: SGHRS and YFSETQ. V lost 4 bases and J 0 bases, leaving 18 bases between the germline ends.

V and J are TRBV6-1 and TRBJ1-2; 7 bases agree with TRBD1. This CDR3 has 14 amino acids. Germline assignment: CDR1 MNHNS and CDR2 SASEGT. The J segment lost 8 bases and the V segment lost 3 bases, leaving 9 bases of the junction unmatched. Written as DNA, the CDR3 is TGTGCCAGCAGTGACAGGGGGACTTCGTGGGGCTACACCTTC. It specifies CASSDRGTSWGYTF.

The V gene is TRBV2, the J gene TRBJ1-6; D is undetermined. Trimming shortened V by 3 bases and J by 7 bases, and 10 bases separated the two germline ends. Germline CDR1 SNHLY, CDR2 FYNNEI. The CDR3 runs 14 residues. Written as DNA, the CDR3 is TGTGCCAGCAGTGAGCGGGGAGGCAATTCACCCCTCCACTTT. Translated, it gives CASSERGGNSPLHF. The full variable domain, with the rest looked up from reference TRBV2 and TRBJ1-6, is EPEVTQTPSHQVTQMGQEVILRCVPISNHLYFYWYRQILGQKVEFLVSFYNNEISEKSEIFDDQFSVERPDGSNFTLKIRSTKLEDSAMYFCASSERGGNSPLHFGNGTRLTVT.

The chain links TRBV5-6 to TRBJ2-3; 10 bases fit TRBD2. The V gene end was trimmed by 3 bases and the J gene end by 4 bases; junction bases not matched to a gene: 8. The CDR3 consists of 16 residues. Germline V gene lookup returns CDR1 SGHDT and CDR2 YYEEEE. The CDR3 DNA sequence: TGTGCCAGCAGCTATGAACTAGCGGGACGGGCAGATACGCAGTATTTT. This translates into CASSYELAGRADTQYF.

The rearrangement links TRBV27 to TRBJ2-3; D is perhaps TRBD2 (7 bases). Germline values: CDR1 MNHEY, CDR2 SMNVEV (reference sequence). The CDR3 has 13 amino acids. V was clipped by 5 bases and J by 5 bases, with 11 bases between them. CDR3 DNA sequence: TGTGCCAGCAGTCCGGGGGGCGGAGATACGCAGTATTTT. This translates into CASSPGGGDTQYF.